Listed below are T cell receptor beta chains from one sample, sequenced in a study of shared clonotypes between healthy human individuals. Sequencing was performed with immunoSEQ multiplex PCR; in TCRdb, only in-frame clones are kept and a portion is missing. The sample has 170,000 or so clones, approximately 62% seen once; the top ten hold about 10%. Specimen: memory CD4+ T cells sorted from blood. These receptor sequences come from a man aged 30 to 45 in good health. The CDR3 runs from the conserved cysteine through the conserved F or W. A D gene is named only where the DNA matches it firmly. A clone size is listed for some rows: how often the clone was seen (once, few, many), or a class if it is expanded.

cdr3_nt | cdr3_aa | clone_size | j_call | d_call | v_call
TGTGCCAGCACTTCGGACAGGGTTAGGGATCAGCCCCAGCATTTT | CASTSDRVRDQPQHF | NA | TRBJ1-5 | TRBD1 | TRBV28
TGTGCCAGTAGTATAAGTGGTAGACTATACGAGCAGTACTTC | CASSISGRLYEQYF | NA | TRBJ2-7 | NA | TRBV19
TGTGCCAGCAGTTTCCGTAGACAGGGTAGCACTGAAGCTTTCTTT | CASSFRRQGSTEAFF | NA | TRBJ1-1 | TRBD1 | TRBV6-5
TGCAGCGTTAGAGAAGGCCTAGCGGGGTTTTACGAGCAGTACTTC | CSVREGLAGFYEQYF | NA | TRBJ2-7 | TRBD2 | TRBV29-1
TGTGCCAGCAGCTCTACTAGCGGGGCCTACAATGAGCAGTTCTTC | CASSSTSGAYNEQFF | NA | TRBJ2-1 | TRBD2 | TRBV5-6
TGTGCCAGCAGCCAAGTGCCGGGGTACCAAGAGACCCAGTACTTC | CASSQVPGYQETQYF | NA | TRBJ2-5 | NA | TRBV14
TGTGCCAGCAGCTTTGGGGCAGGACAGGCAGCACACAATGAGCAGTTCTTC | CASSFGAGQAAHNEQFF | NA | TRBJ2-1 | TRBD1 | TRBV5-4
TGTGCCAGCAGTTCAGGGGCGTTTGGGACCGGGGAGCTGTTTTTT | CASSSGAFGTGELFF | NA | TRBJ2-2 | NA | TRBV27
TGTGCCAGCAGTTACCGGGACAGGGGGCATGAGGAAGCTTTCTTT | CASSYRDRGHEEAFF | NA | TRBJ1-1 | TRBD1 | TRBV7-9
TGTGCCAGCAGTTACTTCGGGGATGGAAACACCATATATTTT | CASSYFGDGNTIYF | NA | TRBJ1-3 | NA | TRBV6-6
TGCGCCAGCAGCGCTTATGGACAGAGAAGCTCTGGAAACACCATATATTTT | CASSAYGQRSSGNTIYF | NA | TRBJ1-3 | NA | TRBV5-1
TGCGCCAGCAGTCCAAGCGGGAAACTGGACAATGAGCAGTTCTTC | CASSPSGKLDNEQFF | NA | TRBJ2-1 | TRBD2 | TRBV10-2
TGCAGCGTTGGTGCCCGGCTGAACACTGAAGCTTTCTTT | CSVGARLNTEAFF | once | TRBJ1-1 | NA | TRBV29-1